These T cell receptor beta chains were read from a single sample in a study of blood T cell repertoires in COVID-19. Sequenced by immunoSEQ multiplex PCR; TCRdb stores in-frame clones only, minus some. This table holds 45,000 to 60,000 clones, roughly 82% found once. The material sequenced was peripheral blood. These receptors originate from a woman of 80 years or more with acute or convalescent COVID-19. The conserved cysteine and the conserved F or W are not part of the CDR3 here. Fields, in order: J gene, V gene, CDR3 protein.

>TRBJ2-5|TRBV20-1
SASAGLAGLGTQY
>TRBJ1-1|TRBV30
AWRSASYSEAF
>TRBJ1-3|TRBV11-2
ASSLSGSGNTIY
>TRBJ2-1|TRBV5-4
ASSTTSQYNEQF
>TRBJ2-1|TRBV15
ATSRDSLWEGPGNEQF
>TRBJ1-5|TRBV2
ASSTDRGGNQPQH
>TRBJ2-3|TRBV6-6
GGAGGPLDTQY
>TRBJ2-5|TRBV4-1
ASSQAPTDQETQY
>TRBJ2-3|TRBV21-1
ASSRPELRQGYSPDTQY
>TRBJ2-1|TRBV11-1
ASSLRTGWTVNEQF
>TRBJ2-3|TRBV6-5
ASRDRAHTDTQY
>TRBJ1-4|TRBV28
AIRTGTNEKLF
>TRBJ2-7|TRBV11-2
ASSLNSGPYEQY
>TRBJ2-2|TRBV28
AHETTNTGELF
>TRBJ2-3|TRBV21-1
ASSKRDPSERTDTQY
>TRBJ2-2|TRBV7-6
ASRLSGMDSGELF
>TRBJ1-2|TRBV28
ASSSRLYGYT
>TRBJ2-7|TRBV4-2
ASSQDSGTYEQY
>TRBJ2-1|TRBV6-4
ASSSLAGGWGYNEQF
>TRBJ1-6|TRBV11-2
ASSTGTGTGNSPLH
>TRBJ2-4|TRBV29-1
SVREVLAKNIQY
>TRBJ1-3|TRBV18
ASSPIKLSGNTIY
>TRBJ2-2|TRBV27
ASSLFGSRELF
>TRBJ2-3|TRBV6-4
ASSLYGTSGPPDTQY
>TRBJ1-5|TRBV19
ASSAGGGNQPQH
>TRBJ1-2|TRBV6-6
ASSGGGWDYGYT
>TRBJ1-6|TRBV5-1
ASSSGQVDSPLH
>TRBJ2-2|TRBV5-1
ASSLAPAGGPDGELF
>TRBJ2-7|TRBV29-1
SVDLGQTYEQY
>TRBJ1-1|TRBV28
ASSSLRGLNTEAF